This T cell receptor (beta chain) was recorded in a study of blood T cell repertoires in COVID-19. Study-level information: Sites across the United States, Italy and Spain contributed samples from acute and convalescent COVID-19. T cells, B-cell-depleted T cells, or PBMCs provided the cDNA or gDNA that served as material.

Methods used by the authors: Amplifying reference gene primers gave estimates of nucleated cell counts. The table came from immunoSEQ multiplex PCR; TCRdb's copy has only in-frame clones and leaves some out. That table supplies the V and J calls and clone size; D and trimming were determined from the DNA. The table records some 200,000 clones, 80% to 90% of them present only once. Germline V gene sequence: CDR1 MNHEY, CDR2 SVGAGI. V shed 5 bases, J shed 4 bases, and the junction held 8 bases outside the gene matches. The CDR3 has 15 amino acids. This clone occurred once. This sequence was found in a woman in her 70s with COVID-19, enrolled during active disease. Sequences were obtained from peripheral blood. This sequence joins TRBV6-5 and TRBJ1-5; 7 nucleotides match TRBD1. This chain's CDR3 is CASSQTGLVNQPQHF. The CDR3 nucleotides read TGTGCCAGCAGTCAGACAGGGTTGGTAAATCAGCCCCAGCATTTT.